A single sample gave rise to the 24 T cell receptor beta chains below, sequenced in a study of cytomegalovirus exposure and HLA in healthy donors. Produced via immunoSEQ multiplex PCR; TCRdb's table is partial and in-frame only. The data contain approximately 120,000 clones, about 90% of them singletons. The sample consisted of PBMCs. These receptors were collected from a woman aged 18-35 years in good health and CMV-seronegative.

V and J are TRBV5-4 and TRBJ2-5, with D perhaps TRBD2 (7 bases). CDR1 is SGHNT, CDR2 YYREEE, per germline (reference sequence). V was clipped by 4 bases and J by 3 bases, with 16 bases between them. The CDR3 totals 15 residues. The CDR3 protein is CASSRGGGEKETQYF. CDR3 DNA: TGTGCCAGCAGCCGGGGAGGGGGGGAGAAAGAGACCCAGTACTTC.

The V gene is TRBV10-1, the J gene TRBJ2-2, with TRBD2 as a possible D gene (5 bases). The CDR3 has 14 residues. V lost 2 bases and J 3 bases, leaving 7 bases between the germline ends. Germline V lookup: CDR1 WNHNN, CDR2 SYGVQD (reference sequence). The CDR3 is CASSERGYTGELFF. CDR3 sequence (DNA): TGCGCCAGCAGTGAGCGGGGATACACCGGGGAGCTGTTTTTT.

The chain uses TRBV19 and TRBJ2-1; TRBD2 aligns across 12 bases. From germline, CDR1 is LNHDA and CDR2 SQIVND (reference sequence). The CDR3 length is 21 residues. With V trimmed by 6 bases and J by 0 bases, 18 bases remained unmatched. CDR3: CASRNGFPGLAGSTSYNEQFF. In nucleotides, the CDR3 is TGTGCCAGTAGAAACGGGTTTCCGGGACTAGCGGGTTCAACCTCCTACAATGAGCAGTTCTTC.

The chain joins TRBV27 to TRBJ1-2, with TRBD1 matching over 12 bases. J lost 5 bases, V lost 1 base, and 5 bases had no gene match. The CDR3 runs 16 residues. Germline values: CDR1 MNHEY, CDR2 SMNVEV (reference sequence). The CDR3 nucleotides read TGTGCCAGCAGTTTATTGGGGACAGGGGGCCGGTATGGCTACACCTTC. The encoded protein is CASSLLGTGGRYGYTF.

The table lists this clone with a count of one. The chain recombines TRBV7-3 with TRBJ2-1; 12 bases line up with TRBD2. Per the germline V gene, CDR1 is SGHTA and CDR2 is FQGTGA. The length of the CDR3 is 21 residues. Trimming cost V 5 bases and J 0 bases; bases outside gene matches: 17. The CDR3 here is CASSPQGVTGTSGLSYNEQFF. CDR3 in DNA: TGTGCCAGCAGCCCCCAGGGGGTTACCGGGACTAGCGGGCTCTCCTACAATGAGCAGTTCTTC.

Here the CDR3 reads CASSPPVREGRVLNEQFF. The DNA for the CDR3 is TGTGCCAGCAGCCCCCCTGTACGGGAGGGCCGGGTGTTGAATGAGCAGTTCTTC. V and J are TRBV7-9 and TRBJ2-1; the match to TRBD2 covers 8 bases. J lost 7 bases, V lost 5 bases, and 19 bases had no gene match. The germline V gene has CDR1 SEHNR and CDR2 FQNEAQ (reference sequence). The CDR3 totals 18 residues.

The chain recombines TRBV19 with TRBJ1-3, with 7 bases aligning to TRBD1. This CDR3 is built from 16 residues. Germline V gene sequence: CDR1 LNHDA, CDR2 SQIVND (reference sequence). The junction had 6 bases not matched to a gene; V was cut back by 4 bases and J by 0 bases. The CDR3 reads CASSRTGQLSGNTIYF. The CDR3 DNA is TGTGCCAGTAGTAGGACGGGACAGCTCTCTGGAAACACCATATATTTT.

J is TRBJ2-5 and V is TRBV4-1, with TRBD2 identical over 7 bases. This CDR3 comprises 13 residues. Germline V gene data show CDR1 as MGHRA and CDR2 as YSYEKL. Trimming at V came to 3 bases and at J to 5 bases, leaving 3 bases not matched to a gene. CDR3 bases: TGCGCCAGCAGCCAGCGGGGGTGGGAGACCCAGTACTTC. Translation: CASSQRGWETQYF.

V usage is TRBV2 and J usage is TRBJ2-7; 9 nucleotides match TRBD1. The V gene end was trimmed by 6 bases and the J gene end by 1 base; junction bases not matched to a gene: 7. Germline V gives CDR1 SNHLY, CDR2 FYNNEI. There are 15 residues in the CDR3. The CDR3 region has the DNA TGTGCCAGCAGGTTGGGGACAGGGCCTTCCTACGAGCAGTACTTC. Protein product: CASRLGTGPSYEQYF.

The chain is built from TRBV6-5 and TRBJ2-7, with a weak D call TRBD1 (6 bases). Germline V gene lookup returns CDR1 MNHEY and CDR2 SVGAGI. V gave up 7 bases and J gave up 2 bases, with 18 bases separating them. The CDR3 runs to 15 residues. The CDR3 region has the DNA TGTGCCAGCAAAACTCAGGGGTCCACTGCCTACGAGCAGTACTTC. Translation gives CASKTQGSTAYEQYF.

The V call is TRBV11-2, the J call TRBJ2-2; TRBD2 agrees at 11 bases. J lost 6 bases, V lost 5 bases, and 8 bases had no gene match. This CDR3 spans 16 amino acids. Germline CDR1 reads SGHAT; CDR2 reads FQNNGV. CDR3 coding DNA: TGTGCCAGCAGCACAACTAGCGGGAGTATGGCCGGGGAGCTGTTTTTT. Protein: CASSTTSGSMAGELFF.

The chain is built from TRBV13 and TRBJ2-1, with 7 bases aligning to TRBD2. This CDR3 region has 14 residues. CDR1 is PRHDT, CDR2 FYEKMQ, per germline (reference sequence). The J segment lost 6 bases and the V segment lost 1 base, leaving 3 bases of the junction unmatched. The CDR3 region has the DNA TGTGCCAGCAGCTTAGCTAGCGGTAGCAATGAGCAGTTCTTC. This encodes CASSLASGSNEQFF.

The genes are TRBV19 and TRBJ2-3; 7 bases are a match to TRBD1. The V gene end was trimmed by 9 bases and the J gene end by 0 bases; junction bases not matched to a gene: 9. CDR3 size: 15 residues. Per the germline V gene, CDR1 is LNHDA and CDR2 is SQIVND (reference sequence). The CDR3 is CASQRTGSSTDTQYF. In DNA, the CDR3 is TGTGCCAGCCAACGGACAGGCTCTAGCACAGATACGCAGTATTTT.

The V gene is TRBV9, the J gene TRBJ2-7, with D possibly being TRBD2 (6 bases). This CDR3 has 17 residues. The V gene's germline CDR1 is SGDLS and CDR2 YYNGEE. Trimming stripped 2 bases from V and 2 bases from J, with 20 bases between. The CDR3 is CASSVGPSRGDTYEQYF. As DNA, the CDR3 is TGTGCCAGCAGCGTTGGTCCTTCTCGCGGGGATACCTACGAGCAGTACTTC.

The chain couples TRBV9 to TRBJ2-2, with unresolved D. CDR1 is SGDLS and CDR2 is YYNGEE in the germline V gene. CDR3 size: 14 residues. V was clipped by 3 bases and J by 9 bases, with 15 bases between them. The CDR3 region has the DNA TGTGCCAGCAGCGCCTCCGTCTCGAGATGGGAGCTGTTTTTT. Its translation: CASSASVSRWELFF.

The chain uses TRBV6-1 and TRBJ2-1; possible D gene TRBD2, 6 bases. Germline V CDR1 and CDR2: MNHNS, SASEGT. V was clipped by 4 bases and J by 11 bases, with 18 bases between them. This CDR3 is built from 14 residues. CDR3 sequence reads: CASSGSGPPSQQFF. The CDR3 nucleotides are TGTGCCAGCAGTGGTAGCGGACCACCAAGTCAGCAGTTCTTC.

The chain recombines TRBV2 with TRBJ1-1; 12 positions match TRBD1. CDR1 and CDR2 from the germline V gene are SNHLY and FYNNEI. V lost 8 bases, J lost 4 bases, and 8 bases stayed unmatched. The CDR3 consists of 15 residues. This chain's CDR3 is CASLRDRGRGTEAFF. The CDR3 bases are TGTGCCAGCTTACGGGACAGGGGGCGAGGCACTGAAGCTTTCTTT. The full variable domain, its missing parts supplied by reference TRBV2 and TRBJ1-1, is EPEVTQTPSHQVTQMGQEVILRCVPISNHLYFYWYRQILGQKVEFLVSFYNNEISEKSEIFDDQFSVERPDGSNFTLKIRSTKLEDSAMYFCASLRDRGRGTEAFFGQGTRLTVV.

The genes are TRBV7-2 and TRBJ1-2; no reliable D call. There are 12 residues in the CDR3. V was clipped by 0 bases and J by 5 bases, with 4 bases between them. Germline lookup yields CDR1 SGHTA and CDR2 FQGNSA. The CDR3 coding sequence is TGTGCCAGCAGCTTAGCCAAATATGGCTACACCTTC. Translated, it gives CASSLAKYGYTF.

The chain recombines TRBV5-6 with TRBJ2-5; TRBD1 matches 9 bases. The CDR3 contains 14 residues. Germline V gene sequence: CDR1 SGHDT, CDR2 YYEEEE. Germline trimming cut 4 bases from V and 2 bases from J; bases unmatched to any gene: 3. CDR3 loop: CASSLGQGQETQYF. DNA for the CDR3: TGTGCCAGCAGCCTCGGACAGGGGCAAGAGACCCAGTACTTC.

Details on this clone: Within the sample, other DNA sequences also encode this same CDR3. This rearrangement joins TRBV30 to TRBJ1-3, with 7 bases lining up with TRBD1. The CDR3 runs 15 residues. The germline V gene encodes CDR1 GTSNPN and CDR2 SVGIG (reference sequence). V was pared by 2 bases and J by 0 bases, with 4 bases of the junction left unmatched. Here the CDR3 reads CAWSRDSGSGNTIYF. In nucleotides, the CDR3 is TGTGCCTGGAGTAGGGACAGCGGCTCTGGAAACACCATATATTTT.

The V call is TRBV9, the J call TRBJ1-2, with a possible D match to TRBD1 (6 bases). V gave up 3 bases and J gave up 4 bases, with 10 bases separating them. The germline CDR1 and CDR2 sequences are SGDLS and YYNGEE. This CDR3 contains 13 residues. CDR3 nucleotide sequence: TGTGCCAGCAGCGAGGGGGGGCCCTATGGCTACACCTTC. It codes for CASSEGGPYGYTF.

The rearrangement uses TRBV28 and TRBJ2-2; 7 bases align to TRBD2. This CDR3 has 17 residues. V shed 3 bases and J 7 bases; nucleotides not matched to a gene: 14. Germline values: CDR1 MDHEN, CDR2 SYDVKM. The CDR3 loop is CASSFRYGRPSHGELFF. As DNA, the CDR3 is TGTGCCAGCAGTTTCCGCTACGGGAGGCCTTCTCACGGGGAGCTGTTTTTT.

This rearrangement joins TRBV18 to TRBJ1-3; 10 nucleotides align to TRBD1. J was trimmed by 4 bases and V by 2 bases; bases with no gene match: 8. The CDR3 runs 17 residues. Germline loops: CDR1 KGHSH, CDR2 LQKENI. CDR3 in DNA: TGTGCCAGCTCACCAAAGGGGACAGGGGTATTCGGAAACACCATATATTTT. It translates to CASSPKGTGVFGNTIYF. Full variable domain (remainder filled in from reference TRBV18 and TRBJ1-3): NAGVMQNPRHLVRRRGQEARLRCSPMKGHSHVYWYRQLPEEGLKFMVYLQKENIIDESGMPKERFSAEFPKEGPSILRIQQVVRGDSAAYFCASSPKGTGVFGNTIYFGEGSWLTVV.

This clone was detected a few times. The V and J genes are TRBV12-5 and TRBJ1-2; no clear D. The CDR3 runs 14 residues. Germline V CDR1 and CDR2: LGHNT, FRNRAP. V lost 0 bases to trimming and J lost 5 bases, with 10 bases between them. In DNA form, the CDR3 reads TGTGCTAGTGGTTTGGTATTCTGGCCTTATGGCTACACCTTC. This sequence encodes CASGLVFWPYGYTF. Based on the CDR3 plus reference TRBV12-5 and TRBJ1-2, the full variable domain is DARVTQTPRHKVTEMGQEVTMRCQPILGHNTVFWYRQTMMQGLELLAYFRNRAPLDDSGMPKDRFSAEMPDATLATLKIQPSEPRDSAVYFCASGLVFWPYGYTFGSGTRLTVV.